The 25 T cell receptor beta chains below come from one sample, sequenced in a study of graft-versus-host responses after intestinal transplantation. Sequencing was performed with immunoSEQ multiplex PCR; in TCRdb, only in-frame clones are kept and a portion is missing. Of over 100,000 clones in the sample, approximately 95% were seen once. Their antigen targets remain unknown. Specimen: unstimulated CD8+ T cells sorted from spleen or lymph node cells, collected before intestinal transplant. The source is a human donor who received an intestinal transplant.

V usage is TRBV2 and J usage is TRBJ2-7, with TRBD1 matching 7 bases. The CDR3 runs 16 residues. V shed 5 bases and J 0 bases; nucleotides not matched to a gene: 10. Per germline, CDR1 SNHLY and CDR2 FYNNEI. The CDR3 sequence: CASSSTRTGFSYEQYF. CDR3 sequence (DNA): TGTGCCAGCAGTTCCACTAGGACAGGCTTCTCCTACGAGCAGTACTTC.

The V gene is TRBV15, the J gene TRBJ2-5; 7 nucleotides line up with TRBD1. The CDR3 consists of 15 residues. V dropped 4 bases and J dropped 1; count of bases not matched to a gene: 6. CDR1 is LNHNV, CDR2 YYDKDF, per germline (reference sequence). In DNA form, the CDR3 reads TGTGCCACCAGCATTCAGGACAGGCTCCAAGAGACCCAGTACTTC. This encodes CATSIQDRLQETQYF.

This chain uses TRBV7-3 with TRBJ2-5; the match to TRBD2 covers 11 bases. CDR1 is SGHTA and CDR2 is FQGTGA in the germline V gene. The CDR3 totals 15 residues. Unmatched junction bases numbered 4, after V lost 5 bases and J lost 2 bases. The CDR3 DNA reads as TGTGCCAGCAGCCCGACTAGCGGGGCGCAAGAGACCCAGTACTTC. It encodes CASSPTSGAQETQYF.

The CDR3 bases are TGTGCCAGCACTAGGCCCCCCGGGAACGAGCAGTACTTC. Protein sequence: CASTRPPGNEQYF. This chain uses TRBV6-6 with TRBJ2-7; a possible D gene is TRBD2 (5 bases). V was shortened by 7 bases and J by 5 bases, with 15 bases between the two germline ends. Germline V gene data show CDR1 as MNHNY and CDR2 as SVGAGI (reference sequence). The CDR3 has 13 residues.

The rearrangement uses TRBV4-3 and TRBJ1-4; no clear D. The V and J ends lost 0 bases and 5 bases respectively, with 4 bases between them. This CDR3 region has 13 residues. The germline CDR1 and CDR2 sequences are LGHNA and YSLEER. CDR3 in DNA: TGCGCCAGCAGCCAAGATTTAAATGAAAAACTGTTTTTT. Encoded protein: CASSQDLNEKLFF.

This sequence joins TRBV9 and TRBJ2-1, with D possibly matching TRBD1 (6 bases). Trimming took off 1 base at V and 10 bases at J, with 12 bases between the two ends. The CDR3 has 13 residues. Germline V gene sequence: CDR1 SGDLS, CDR2 YYNGEE. The CDR3 protein is CASSVRGGAEQFF. CDR3 bases: TGTGCCAGCAGCGTAAGAGGGGGAGCGGAGCAGTTCTTC.

This rearrangement joins TRBV29-1 to TRBJ2-1, with D perhaps TRBD2 (5 bases). In germline, CDR1 is SQVTM, CDR2 ANQGSEA. Trimming stripped 3 bases from V and 0 bases from J, with 9 bases between. CDR3 size: 14 residues. The CDR3 DNA reads TGCAGCGTTGAGAGCGGTCACTCCTACAATGAGCAGTTCTTC. Protein sequence: CSVESGHSYNEQFF.

This clone came up once. The rearrangement joins TRBV5-4 to TRBJ1-6; no firm D call. CDR3 length equals 13 residues. CDR1 SGHNT and CDR2 YYREEE come from the germline V gene (reference sequence). V lost 0 bases, J lost 8 bases, and 6 bases lay in between. CDR3 residues: CASSLGGDSPLHF. The CDR3, as DNA: TGTGCCAGCAGCTTGGGGGGAGATTCACCCCTCCACTTT.

The chain combines TRBV28 with TRBJ2-7; D is unresolved. The V end lost 3 bases, the J end lost 0 bases, and 12 bases lay between the germline ends. The CDR3 contains 15 residues. The germline V gene encodes CDR1 MDHEN and CDR2 SYDVKM. The CDR3 loop reads CASSFGQASSYEQYF. The CDR3 DNA sequence: TGTGCCAGCAGTTTCGGGCAGGCGAGCTCCTACGAGCAGTACTTC.

The J gene is TRBJ2-1, the V gene TRBV5-4, with 7 positions matching TRBD2. This CDR3 contains 16 residues. Trimming took 0 bases from V and 5 from J; bases not matched to a gene: 8. Germline CDR1 SGHNT, CDR2 YYREEE (reference sequence). The CDR3: CASSLVTSGKDNEQFF. DNA for the CDR3: TGTGCCAGCAGCTTGGTGACCAGCGGGAAGGACAATGAGCAGTTCTTC. Complete variable domain (other parts from reference TRBV5-4 and TRBJ2-1): ETGVTQSPTHLIKTRGQQVTLRCSSQSGHNTVSWYQQALGQGPQFIFQYYREEENGRGNFPPRFSGLQFPNYSSELNVNALELDDSALYLCASSLVTSGKDNEQFFGPGTRLTVL.

The chain employs TRBV4-1 and TRBJ2-3, with 9 positions matching TRBD2. Germline CDR1 and CDR2: MGHRA and YSYEKL. The junction had 9 bases not matched to a gene; V was cut back by 7 bases and J by 1 base. The CDR3 is made up of 16 amino acids. DNA of the CDR3: TGCGCCAGCACGCTCGGGCGGGAGGGCCGCACAGATACGCAGTATTTT. As protein: CASTLGREGRTDTQYF.

The rearrangement uses TRBV5-4 and TRBJ1-1; D remains unclear. Germline values: CDR1 SGHNT, CDR2 YYREEE (reference sequence). The CDR3 sequence is 13 residues long. The V gene lost 0 bases and the J gene lost 6 bases, with 9 bases spanning the gap. As DNA, the CDR3 is TGTGCCAGCAGCTTGGGGGGTGTTCCTGAAGCTTTCTTT. Translated, it gives CASSLGGVPEAFF.

This clone is a singleton in its sample. The gene calls are TRBV19 and TRBJ1-1, with TRBD1 as a possible D gene (5 bases). Germline CDR1 reads LNHDA; CDR2 reads SQIVND (reference sequence). This CDR3 is 15 amino acids long. The V and J ends lost 0 bases and 3 bases respectively, with 11 bases between them. The CDR3 loop is CASSIDAGGYTEAFF. For the CDR3, the DNA is TGTGCCAGTAGTATAGATGCCGGGGGTTACACTGAAGCTTTCTTT.

This rearrangement joins TRBV13 to TRBJ2-5, with 15 bases identical to TRBD2. This CDR3 is built from 16 residues. Germline V gene lookup returns CDR1 PRHDT and CDR2 FYEKMQ (reference sequence). The trim removed 5 bases at V and 11 bases at J, leaving 12 bases unmatched. The CDR3 sequence: CASSLGTSGGWMGQYF. The CDR3 coding sequence is TGTGCCAGCAGCCTCGGGACTAGCGGGGGGTGGATGGGGCAGTACTTC.

The chain couples TRBV5-8 to TRBJ1-2; 7 bases match TRBD1. The germline gives CDR1 SGHTS, CDR2 YDEGEE. J lost 4 bases, V lost 3 bases, and 15 bases had no gene match. The CDR3 runs 17 residues. CDR3 nucleotide sequence: TGTGCCAGCAGCTCCCGGACAGGAACCCAGTTCGTCTATGGCTACACCTTC. Translation gives CASSSRTGTQFVYGYTF.

The gene calls are TRBV15 and TRBJ2-3; D might be TRBD2 (6 bases). Deletions cut 4 bases from V and 2 bases from J, with 13 bases between. CDR3 length: 15 residues. CDR1 and CDR2 from the germline V gene are LNHNV and YYDKDF (reference sequence). CDR3 coding DNA: TGTGCCACCAGCACCGGCTGGGGGGACACAGATACGCAGTATTTT. Amino acids: CATSTGWGDTDTQYF.

V usage is TRBV27 and J usage is TRBJ2-7; D remains ambiguous. V dropped 0 bases and J dropped 4 bases, with 7 bases sitting between them. Germline CDR1 reads MNHEY; CDR2 reads SMNVEV (reference sequence). CDR3 length: 13 amino acids. The CDR3 DNA sequence: TGTGCCAGCAGTTTATCGGTGGATTACGAGCAGTACTTC. It codes for CASSLSVDYEQYF.

The chain has TRBV4-1 and TRBJ2-1, with unresolved D. V was pared by 0 bases and J by 4 bases, with 13 bases between. The CDR3 has 16 amino acids. CDR1 is MGHRA, CDR2 YSYEKL, per germline. CDR3 bases: TGCGCCAGCAGCCAAGATGTACGCGAAGGGTACAATGAGCAGTTCTTC. It is translated as CASSQDVREGYNEQFF.

The chain employs TRBV7-9 and TRBJ2-5; D remains unclear. Germline V gene lookup returns CDR1 SEHNR and CDR2 FQNEAQ (reference sequence). This CDR3 region has 14 residues. V lost 4 bases to trimming and J lost 1 base, with 10 bases between them. CDR3 in DNA: TGTGCCAGCAGCTACCCACTATTCCAAGAGACCCAGTACTTC. Amino acid sequence: CASSYPLFQETQYF.

V gene TRBV19 combines with J gene TRBJ1-5; the D gene is possibly TRBD1 (6 bases). The CDR3 consists of 16 residues. Germline V lookup: CDR1 LNHDA, CDR2 SQIVND (reference sequence). The V gene lost 6 bases and the J gene lost 8 bases, with 23 bases spanning the gap. The CDR3 spells CASRTRHQGQWEPQHF. CDR3 nucleotides: TGTGCCAGTAGGACAAGACATCAGGGGCAATGGGAGCCCCAGCATTTT.

The chain recombines TRBV7-9 with TRBJ2-5; D possibly uses TRBD1 or TRBD2 (5 bases each). The CDR3 contains 14 residues. CDR1 and CDR2 from the germline V gene are SEHNR and FQNEAQ (reference sequence). V lost 5 bases and J 2 bases, leaving 12 bases between the germline ends. The DNA of the CDR3 is TGTGCCAGCAGCCCCGGGGCAGCACAAGAGACCCAGTACTTC. Translated, it gives CASSPGAAQETQYF.

The chain recombines TRBV4-1 with TRBJ2-7; the D gene is possibly TRBD2 (6 bases). Germline V gene data show CDR1 as MGHRA and CDR2 as YSYEKL. The CDR3 length is 16 residues. V lost 0 bases and J lost 6, with 18 bases in between. CDR3 protein: CASSQDRSGGGSEQYF. CDR3 DNA sequence: TGCGCCAGCAGCCAAGATCGGTCCGGGGGAGGTTCCGAGCAGTACTTC.

The V call is TRBV4-3, the J call TRBJ2-7; D possibly corresponds to TRBD2 (6 bases). V shed 3 bases and J shed 2 bases, with 17 bases lying between them. This CDR3 comprises 16 residues. The germline V gene encodes CDR1 LGHNA and CDR2 YSLEER. CDR3 sequence: CASSHNAGTGAYEQYF. CDR3 coding DNA: TGCGCCAGCAGCCATAACGCCGGGACTGGAGCCTACGAGCAGTACTTC.

The rearrangement links TRBV4-1 to TRBJ2-5; D might be TRBD1 (6 bases). The DNA matches TRBJ2-7 better at its end, which makes the J call doubtful. Per the germline V gene, CDR1 is MGHRA and CDR2 is YSYEKL. This CDR3 contains 15 residues. The CDR3 DNA follows: TGCGCCAGCAGCCAATCGACAGGTAGCCTCTACGAGCAGTACTTC. It codes for CASSQSTGSLYEQYF.

This chain joins TRBV27 and TRBJ1-1, with D possibly TRBD1 on 5 matching bases. Germline values: CDR1 MNHEY, CDR2 SMNVEV (reference sequence). CDR3 size: 13 residues. Trimming removed 3 bases at V and 1 base at J, with 6 bases between. This chain's CDR3 is CASSLGRNTEAFF. The CDR3 coding sequence is TGTGCCAGCAGTTTGGGACGGAACACTGAAGCTTTCTTT.